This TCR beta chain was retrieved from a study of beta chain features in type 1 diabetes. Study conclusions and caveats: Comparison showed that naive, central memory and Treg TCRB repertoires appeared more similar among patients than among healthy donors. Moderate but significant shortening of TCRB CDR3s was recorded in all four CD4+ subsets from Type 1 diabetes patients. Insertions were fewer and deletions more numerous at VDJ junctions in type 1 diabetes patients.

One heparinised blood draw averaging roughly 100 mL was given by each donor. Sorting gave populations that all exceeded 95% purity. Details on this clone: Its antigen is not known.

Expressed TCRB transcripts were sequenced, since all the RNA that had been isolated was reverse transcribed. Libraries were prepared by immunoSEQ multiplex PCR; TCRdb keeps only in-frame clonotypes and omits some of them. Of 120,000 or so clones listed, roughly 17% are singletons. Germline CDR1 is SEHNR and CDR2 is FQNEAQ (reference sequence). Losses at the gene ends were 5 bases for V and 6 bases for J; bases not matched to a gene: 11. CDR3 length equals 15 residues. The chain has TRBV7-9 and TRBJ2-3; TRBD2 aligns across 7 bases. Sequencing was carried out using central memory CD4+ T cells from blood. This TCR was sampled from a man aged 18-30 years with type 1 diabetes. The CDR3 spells CASSLLAGVSDTQYF. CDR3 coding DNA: TGTGCCAGCAGCCTCCTCGCGGGAGTTTCGGATACGCAGTATTTT. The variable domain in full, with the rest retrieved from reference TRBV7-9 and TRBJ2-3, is DTGVSQNPRHKITKRGQNVTFRCDPISEHNRLYWYRQTLGQGPEFLTYFQNEAQLEKSRLLSDRFSAERPKGSFSTLEIQRTEQGDSAMYLCASSLLAGVSDTQYFGPGTRLTVL.